This T cell receptor (beta chain) is drawn from a study of blood T cell repertoires in COVID-19 (dated by TCRdb to 2018 to 2021). As for the study more broadly: Samples from collaborators originated in the United States, Italy and Spain and spanned both the acute and convalescent phases of COVID-19. The prospective study material was composed of cDNA or gDNA derived from T cells, B-cell-depleted T cells, or PBMCs. Where HLA class I and class II types were available, the types were taken from metadata supplied by the sample provider, not from assay-based typing. The repertoires were made available in a free public database intended to serve as a resource for research on the immune response to SARS-CoV-2. The dataset comprised deeply sampled blood TCRbeta repertoires from subjects exposed to, actively infected with, or recovered from COVID-19. The samples were drawn from two sources: the first 160 participants of the ongoing ImmuneRACE study, and some 1,300 subjects contributed by 6 global collaborators. Sample metadata almost always included a de-identified subject ID, COVID-19 status, age in years and sex. What the study reported, not specific to this receptor: The amount of clinical and demographic metadata varied by source and participant and was provided uncurated.

CDR1 and CDR2, looked up from the germline V gene, are MDHEN and SYDVKM. The CDR3 has 12 amino acids, counting the end cysteine and phenylalanine. Only the CDR3 part of the read is kept: 36 bases, read in frame from the first base. A distance of 10 bases separates the germline ends of V and J, which lose 6 bases and 6 bases respectively. TCRbeta CDR3 regions were amplified from genomic DNA using the immunoSEQ Assay, a bias-controlled multiplex PCR. Per the authors' processing: The number of nucleated cells in each sample was estimated from the amplification of reference gene primers within the assay. To quantify the absolute abundance of each unique TCRbeta CDR3 rearrangement, sequence reads were collapsed and filtered. For each sample, productive Simpson clonality was calculated by taking the square root of Simpson's diversity index across productive rearrangements. TCRdb stores this immuneACCESS table with in-frame sequences only. Part of the clones is absent; in the studies checked, under half of the shortfall reflects unresolved V genes, and no reason is known for the rest. V, J and clone size are those of that table, while D and trimming were read from the DNA. The sample profile shows roughly 100,000 clones; about 88% of them were found once. Over 2.5% of the sample comes from the top ten.

Collaborating institutions collected whole blood in K2EDTA tubes following their own protocols. For TCRbeta analysis, collaborators shipped samples as frozen whole blood, isolated PBMCs, or DNA extracted from either of those sample types. With respect to this clone: Its target antigen remains unknown. No base qualities exist here, and no much larger clone lies one base off it.

The material sequenced was peripheral blood. Here the chain combines TRBV28 and TRBJ2-3, with the identity of the D gene unclear. The TCR was taken from a man aged 50 or older with active or convalescent COVID-19. The nucleotides read TGTGCCAGCAGCCCGACACGGGATACGCAGTATTTT. Translation gives CASSPTRDTQYF.